This TCR beta chain derives from a study of T cells after yellow fever vaccination. Study details: Low-cell-number fractions underwent preparation using SMART-Seq v4 Ultra Low Input. The study, taken as a whole, reports: Peaking faster, on day 5 versus 15, the secondary response was nonetheless weaker.

Trimming took 2 bases from V and 3 from J, leaving 12 bases between them. CDR1 is SGHRS, CDR2 YFSETQ, per germline. The CDR3 has 15 residues. The TCR cDNA carried a universal primer site and UMIs from 5'RACE template switching. Using its own MiXCR run on the 5' RACE reads, TCRdb lists one record per CDR3 protein. The sample yields under 700,000 distinct CDR3 sequences, less than 20% seen once. Only a few counts were recorded for this clonotype. Its specificity is not known. The clonotype originates from a man younger than 30 who received the YFV17D yellow fever vaccine. The input for sequencing was PBMCs, taken 4 to 5 days after the first yellow fever vaccination. The chain combines TRBV5-1 with TRBJ2-1; D gene unclear. CDR3: CASSLRVPGYNEQFF. CDR3 sequence (DNA): TGCGCCAGCAGCTTACGTGTCCCGGGCTACAATGAGCAGTTCTTC.